This T cell receptor (beta chain) was retrieved from a study of blood T cell repertoires in COVID-19. Original methodology: Cell counts per sample came from amplifying reference gene primers. The data were produced by immunoSEQ multiplex PCR, yet TCRdb's version contains in-frame clones alone and is incomplete. The D gene and trimming were derived from the DNA, and the V and J assignments and clone size from that table. Of about 50,000 clones listed, approximately 92% are singletons. The receptor was isolated from a man aged 50-59 years with active COVID-19. Sequenced material: peripheral blood.

CDR3 coding DNA: TGTGCCAGCTCCCTGGACTTCTCCTTCTCCCTTGCAACTAATGAAAAACTGTTTTTT. Protein sequence: CASSLDFSFSLATNEKLFF. The V gene is TRBV18, the J gene TRBJ1-4; no clear D. Trimming removed 6 bases at V and 0 bases at J, with 23 bases between. The length of the CDR3 is 19 residues. Germline loops: CDR1 KGHSH, CDR2 LQKENI.